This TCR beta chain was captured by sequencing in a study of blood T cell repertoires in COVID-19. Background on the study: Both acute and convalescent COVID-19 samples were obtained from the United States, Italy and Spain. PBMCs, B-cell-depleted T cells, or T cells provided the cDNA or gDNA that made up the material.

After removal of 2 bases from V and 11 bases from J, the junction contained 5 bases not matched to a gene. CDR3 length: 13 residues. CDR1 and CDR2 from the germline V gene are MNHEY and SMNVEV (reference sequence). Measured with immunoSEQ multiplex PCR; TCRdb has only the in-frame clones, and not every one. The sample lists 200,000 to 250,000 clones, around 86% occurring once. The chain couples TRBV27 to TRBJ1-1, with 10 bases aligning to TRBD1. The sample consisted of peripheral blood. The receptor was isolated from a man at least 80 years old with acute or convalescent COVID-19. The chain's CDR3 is CASSLGQGVRAFF. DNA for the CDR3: TGTGCCAGCAGTTTAGGACAGGGGGTTCGGGCTTTCTTT.